Listed below are T cell receptor beta chains from one sample, sequenced in a study of T cell clones after liver transplantation. Clones were sequenced by immunoSEQ multiplex PCR, and TCRdb holds only the in-frame ones, with some missing. The sample has some 80,000 clones, nearly 85% seen once. Specimen: CD4+ T cells from blood, collected 45 to 47 months after liver transplant. Receptor source: a human patient who received a liver transplant. Some T cells may be provided by the graft donor. The CDR3 runs from the conserved cysteine through the conserved F or W. A D gene is named only where the DNA matches it firmly. A row's size may be missing; if present it is once, few, many or a size class.

j_call | d_call | clone_size | v_call | cdr3_nt | cdr3_aa
TRBJ2-2 | NA | NA | TRBV23-1 | TGCGCCAGCAGTCAGGCGGAGAGTACCGGGGAGCTGTTTTTT | CASSQAESTGELFF
TRBJ2-1 | TRBD2 | NA | TRBV5-1 | TGCGCCAGCAGCTTGGGTCTAGCGGGAGACAATGAGCAGTTCTTC | CASSLGLAGDNEQFF
TRBJ1-2 | NA | NA | TRBV11-2 | TGTGCCAGCAGCTTACAGGCGGGGTCTAACTATGGCTACACCTTC | CASSLQAGSNYGYTF
TRBJ2-4 | NA | NA | TRBV9 | TGTGCCAGCAGCGTAGGACTAGAAAACATTCAGTACTTC | CASSVGLENIQYF
TRBJ1-5 | NA | few | TRBV28 | TGTGCCAGCAGTTTCGTCGGGGGTATAGCCCAGCATTTT | CASSFVGGIAQHF
TRBJ1-1 | NA | NA | TRBV18 | TGTGCCAGCTCACCACGTGAGGAGAACACTGAAGCTTTCTTT | CASSPREENTEAFF
TRBJ1-2 | NA | NA | TRBV7-9 | TGTGCCAGCAGCTTTCGAGACTTCTATGGCTACACCTTC | CASSFRDFYGYTF
TRBJ1-5 | NA | NA | TRBV13 | TGTGCCAGCAGCCTCTCGGGAACAAATCAGCCCCAGCATTTT | CASSLSGTNQPQHF
TRBJ2-7 | NA | NA | TRBV21-1 | TGTGCCAGCACTACGAGGACTAGCGGGAGCGGCGACGAGCAGTACTTC | CASTTRTSGSGDEQYF
TRBJ1-1 | NA | NA | TRBV4-2 | TGTGCCAGCAGCCAACCCGACAGCTACACTGAAGCTTTCTTT | CASSQPDSYTEAFF
TRBJ1-2 | TRBD1 | NA | TRBV5-5 | TGTGCCAGCAGCCCTCAGACAGGGGACTACTATGGCTACACCTTC | CASSPQTGDYYGYTF
TRBJ2-6 | NA | once | TRBV5-1 | TGCGCCAGCGGGGATGAGTCTGGCGGCAACGTCCTGACTTTC | CASGDESGGNVLTF
TRBJ2-5 | NA | NA | TRBV28 | TGTGCCAGCAGTTTGCCCGGGGGCAAGGAGACCCAGTACTTC | CASSLPGGKETQYF
TRBJ1-1 | NA | NA | TRBV18 | TGTGCCAGCTCACCAGCAGTCAACACTGAAGCTTTCTTT | CASSPAVNTEAFF
TRBJ1-5 | TRBD1 | NA | TRBV10-3 | TGTGCCATCAGTGAGCGACAGGGGGATCAGCCCCAGCATTTT | CAISERQGDQPQHF
TRBJ2-1 | NA | NA | TRBV7-8 | TGTGCCAGCAGCGGATCTTTAATCACGAATGAGCAGTTCTTC | CASSGSLITNEQFF
TRBJ2-5 | NA | NA | TRBV20-1 | TGCAGTGCTCTCAGGGAGGAGACCCAGTACTTC | CSALREETQYF
TRBJ2-3 | NA | NA | TRBV9 | TGTGCCAGCAGCGTAGGTAGGACTAACACAGATACGCAGTATTTT | CASSVGRTNTDTQYF
TRBJ2-7 | TRBD2 | NA | TRBV7-2 | TGTGCCAGCAGAAAAAGCGGGAGGCGACTCTCCTACGAGCAGTACTTC | CASRKSGRRLSYEQYF
TRBJ2-2 | NA | NA | TRBV9 | TGTGCCAGCAGCGACAGGACGAACACCGGGGAGCTGTTTTTT | CASSDRTNTGELFF
TRBJ2-1 | NA | few | TRBV5-1 | TGCGCCAGCAGCACTTACCGGGACACTTCTAACAATGAGCAGTTCTTC | CASSTYRDTSNNEQFF
TRBJ2-3 | NA | once | TRBV21-1 | TGTGCCAGCAGCAGAGAGACGGGACTAGCTGACACAGATACGCAGTATTTT | CASSRETGLADTDTQYF
TRBJ2-1 | TRBD2 | many | TRBV4-1 | TGCGCCAGCAGCCGCCTAGCGGGAGGGCCTAGATCGTCCTACAATGAGCAGTTCTTC | CASSRLAGGPRSSYNEQFF
TRBJ1-3 | NA | once | TRBV5-1 | TGCGCCAGCAGCCAGGACGGTGTCACCAACACCATATATTTT | CASSQDGVTNTIYF
TRBJ2-2 | TRBD2 | NA | TRBV9 | TGTGCCAGCAGCGTCAGGGCGGGAGCGCGCACCGGGGAGCTGTTTTTT | CASSVRAGARTGELFF
TRBJ2-3 | TRBD1 | few | TRBV5-1 | TGCGCCAGCAGCTTACAGGGGGCTCGGACAGATACGCAGTATTTT | CASSLQGARTDTQYF
TRBJ1-5 | TRBD1 | NA | TRBV10-3 | TGTGCCATCAGTATACAGGGGAATCAGCCCCAGCATTTT | CAISIQGNQPQHF
TRBJ1-1 | NA | NA | TRBV20-1 | TGCAGTGCTAGGAAGGTCGCCGAAGCTTTCTTT | CSARKVAEAFF
TRBJ1-4 | NA | NA | TRBV5-1 | TGCGCCAGCAGCGACCCACAGTCAACTAATGAAAAACTGTTTTTT | CASSDPQSTNEKLFF
TRBJ2-7 | NA | once | TRBV28 | TGTGCCAGCGCCGAGGCCGGGGGACGGTCCTACGAGCAGTACTTC | CASAEAGGRSYEQYF
TRBJ1-1 | NA | NA | TRBV18 | TGTGCCAGCTCAGATTTTGACGGCACTGAAGCTTTCTTT | CASSDFDGTEAFF
TRBJ2-3 | NA | NA | TRBV9 | TGTGCCAGCAGCGTAGCTAACACAGATACGCAGTATTTT | CASSVANTDTQYF
TRBJ2-7 | NA | NA | TRBV9 | TGTGCCAGCAGCGTCGGGACTCGGAGCGACGAGCAGTACTTC | CASSVGTRSDEQYF
TRBJ2-7 | NA | once | TRBV9 | TGTGCCAGCAGCGCGACGACAGACCACTACGAGCAGTACTTC | CASSATTDHYEQYF
TRBJ1-5 | NA | NA | TRBV28 | TGTGCCAGCAGTTTCGCCGACCTCAATCAGCCCCAGCATTTT | CASSFADLNQPQHF
TRBJ1-2 | TRBD1 | NA | TRBV5-1 | TGCGCCAGCAGCTTGTTTTCGACAGGGTCGCGAGGCTACACCTTC | CASSLFSTGSRGYTF
TRBJ2-2 | TRBD2 | NA | TRBV11-2 | TGTGCCAGCAGCCTGCTGGGGAGGGCAACCGGGGAGCTGTTTTTT | CASSLLGRATGELFF
TRBJ2-6 | NA | NA | TRBV2 | TGTGCCAGCAGTGAGACCCTCTCTGGGGCCAACGTCCTGACTTTC | CASSETLSGANVLTF
TRBJ1-2 | NA | few | TRBV28 | TGTGCCAGCAGTTTGGCCCCAGAATACTATGGCTACACCTTC | CASSLAPEYYGYTF
TRBJ2-2 | NA | NA | TRBV11-2 | TGTGCCAGCAGCTTAATAGACAGGAACACCGGGGAGCTGTTTTTT | CASSLIDRNTGELFF
TRBJ2-7 | NA | NA | TRBV5-4 | TGTGCCAGCAGCTCCCGGGGTCTTCACGAGCAGTACTTC | CASSSRGLHEQYF
TRBJ2-2 | TRBD1 | NA | TRBV7-2 | TGTGCCAGCAGCTTTTCAGGGGGACCAGGCACCGGGGAGCTGTTTTTT | CASSFSGGPGTGELFF
TRBJ2-7 | NA | NA | TRBV10-1 | TGCGCCAGCAGTCAAAACCCTGGCTACGAGCAGTACTTC | CASSQNPGYEQYF
TRBJ1-5 | NA | NA | TRBV11-3 | TGTGCCAGCAGCTTAGCGCCTGTTCAGCCCCAGCATTTT | CASSLAPVQPQHF
TRBJ1-1 | NA | NA | TRBV5-4 | TGTGCCAGCAGCGCGGTTGGGACGCTTTACACTGAAGCTTTCTTT | CASSAVGTLYTEAFF